This T cell receptor beta chain comes out of a study of blood T cell repertoires in COVID-19. About the study: Samples of COVID-19 (acute and convalescent) were obtained from the United States, Italy and Spain. Sources were T cells, B-cell-depleted T cells, or PBMCs; the material itself was cDNA or gDNA.

Source study methods: Amplification from reference gene primers served as the basis for estimated nucleated cell counts. Some clones are missing from TCRdb's copy, which holds only in-frame ones; the method was immunoSEQ multiplex PCR. The DNA was the basis for D and trimming; V, J and clone size are from that table. Here the sample spans about 140,000 clones, 80% to 85% being singletons. CDR1 MNHEY and CDR2 SVGAGI come from the germline V gene. Trimming took 2 bases from V and 9 from J, leaving 8 bases between them. The CDR3 spans 13 residues. The sequencing sample was made of peripheral blood. The chain carries TRBV6-5 and TRBJ1-6; no firm D call. The clonotype originates from a woman aged 55-69 years with acute or convalescent COVID-19. The CDR3: CASSYVGVSPLHF. The CDR3 DNA reads TGTGCCAGCAGTTACGTCGGGGTTTCACCCCTCCACTTT.